The next 5 T cell receptor beta chains were all read from a single sample in a study of human T cells and chemical hapten exposure (dated by TCRdb to about 2021). Libraries came from RACE. TCRdb records NextSeq 500 as the sequencer. TCRdb reprocessed the public reads (quality trimming at Q25 with fastp, clone calling with MiXCR) and kept in-frame beta chains. Identical CDR3 protein sequences are pooled into one entry, listed with their most common genes and DNA. In this sample the table shows fewer than 50,000 distinct CDR3 sequences, about 4% of which occur a single time. The ten biggest clones cover around 5% of the sample. Explained via the paper, the time point label denotes: healthy volunteer bleed at 6 weeks. Total RNA was extracted from unfractionated whole blood that had been collected in Tempus Blood RNA tubes. Sequences were obtained from whole blood. Source of these receptors: a human donor in good health. Some clones in this sample may be carry-over from other donors' samples.

V is TRBV6-6 and J is TRBJ1-1, with 10 bases lining up with TRBD1. The J segment lost 1 base and the V segment lost 6 bases, leaving 8 bases of the junction unmatched. Per the germline V gene, CDR1 is MNHNY and CDR2 is SVGAGI (reference sequence). The length of the CDR3 is 16 residues. The CDR3 sequence is CASRFLTGGRNTEAFF. CDR3 bases: TGTGCCAGCAGATTCCTGACAGGGGGCCGGAACACTGAAGCTTTCTTT.

This clonotype is medium-sized in the sample. This chain links TRBV4-1 with TRBJ2-7; D gene ambiguous. Between the trimmed V and J ends, which lost 0 bases and 7 bases, there was a span of 4 bases. The CDR3 is made up of 11 amino acids. The V gene's germline CDR1 is MGHRA and CDR2 YSYEKL. CDR3 in DNA: TGCGCCAGCAGCCAAGACCGGGAGCAGTACTTC. Amino acids: CASSQDREQYF.

This clonotype came up a few times. The V gene is TRBV11-2, the J gene TRBJ2-3; the D is unclear. Trimming shortened V by 3 bases and J by 1 base, and 14 bases separated the two germline ends. Germline lookup yields CDR1 SGHAT and CDR2 FQNNGV. The CDR3 is 16 residues long. The CDR3 reads CASSFPPLRRTDTQYF. The CDR3 region has the DNA TGTGCCAGCAGCTTCCCACCTTTACGGCGCACAGATACGCAGTATTTT. Filled out from reference TRBV11-2 and TRBJ2-3, the complete variable domain reads EAGVAQSPRYKIIEKRQSVAFWCNPISGHATLYWYQQILGQGPKLLIQFQNNGVVDDSQLPKDRFSAERLKGVDSTLKIQPAKLEDSAVYLCASSFPPLRRTDTQYFGPGTRLTVL.

CDR3 protein: CASSLASTGNTEAFF. CDR3 DNA: TGTGCCAGCAGTTTAGCCTCGACAGGGAACACTGAAGCTTTCTTT. The chain links TRBV28 to TRBJ1-1, with D possibly matching TRBD1 (6 bases). Trimming pared 2 bases from V and 1 base from J, leaving 11 bases between. The germline V gene has CDR1 MDHEN and CDR2 SYDVKM. The CDR3 consists of 15 residues.

The sample holds a few counts of this clonotype. The chain has TRBV3-1 and TRBJ1-5; no definite D call. Per germline, CDR1 LGHDT and CDR2 YNNKEL (reference sequence). The length of the CDR3 is 13 residues. V was shortened by 0 bases and J by 11 bases, with 11 bases between the two germline ends. The CDR3 DNA follows: TGTGCCAGCAGCCAAGATCGGGGTAAGGCCCAGCATTTT. Its translation is CASSQDRGKAQHF.